This T cell receptor beta chain was identified during a study of blood T cells in healthy people across ages. Overall study findings and caveats: There were more naive CD4+ cells and higher diversity in long-lived donors than in aged donors.

Deletions cut 6 bases from V and 4 bases from J, with 13 bases between. Germline assignment: CDR1 MNHEY and CDR2 SVGEGT. This CDR3 contains 14 residues. As to this clonotype: Its antigen remains unknown.

Sample-barcoded 5' priming and a J-beta primer mix drove a second PCR of roughly 6 to 12 cycles. TCRdb passed the 5' RACE reads through MiXCR, listing each CDR3 protein once. The sample has 1.5 million or so distinct CDR3 sequences, approximately 42% seen once; the top ten hold approximately 7.9%. Healthy individuals of Caucasian origin from Russia, aged roughly 6 to 90, served as donors. V and J are TRBV6-2 or TRBV6-3 and TRBJ2-1; D tentatively reads TRBD1 or TRBD2 (5 bases each). Sequences were obtained from blood. The TCR was taken from a woman aged 18-29 years in good health. CDR3 sequence reads: CASSSAREYNEQFF. In nucleotides, the CDR3 is TGTGCCAGCAGCTCCGCCAGGGAGTACAATGAGCAGTTCTTC.